This entry features one T cell receptor (beta chain) sequence. The antigen is undetermined. This sample stems from a study of vaccination and CD4 T cells after COVID-19. The length of the CDR3 is 18 residues. The V end lost 6 bases, the J end lost 0 bases, and 24 bases lay between the germline ends. CDR1 and CDR2 (germline): LGHNT, FRNRAP. Cultured CD4+ T cell DNA was sequenced using the Oncomine TCR Beta short-read assay. TCRdb reanalysed the PCR reads using MiXCR and keeps one entry per CDR3 protein. The sample lists 19,000 or so distinct CDR3 sequences; around four fifths were seen once. Treatment defined: roughly ten-day PBMC culture with coronavirus spike peptide pools or control peptides (ViraFEST assay). PBMC cultures, at 1.5 million to 2.5 million cells per well, received 8 to 10 IU/ml IL-2 and about 10 ug/ml peptide pools.

This sample comprised CD4+ T cells from blood, cultured in vitro, obtained after SARS-CoV-2 vaccination. The V call is TRBV12-5, the J call TRBJ2-7; possibly TRBD1 for D (8 bases). The sequence was obtained from a human donor who received a COVID-19 vaccine. The CDR3 loop is CASGPDVGDRTSSYEQYF. CDR3 nucleotides: TGTGCTAGTGGCCCCGATGTCGGGGACAGGACTAGCTCCTACGAGCAGTACTTC.